Each of the 18 T cell receptor beta chains below was sequenced from the same sample in a study of Graves' ophthalmopathy and Graves' hyperthyroidism. CDR3 regions of TCR beta were amplified from RNA transcripts. HTBI primers were employed in first-round RT-PCR, then a second-round multiplex PCR followed. TCRdb redid the calling of the multiplex PCR reads with MiXCR, one entry per CDR3 protein. The table records hundreds of thousands of distinct CDR3 sequences, about 41% of them present only once. Sequenced material: peripheral blood. Receptor source: an adult man with Graves' ophthalmopathy.

In this sample, this clonotype turned up many times. The CDR3: CAPGYGGVSVYHAEAFF. The DNA for the CDR3 is TGTGCCCCGGGGTACGGGGGGGTCAGCGTCTATCATGCTGAAGCTTTCTTT. This rearrangement joins TRBV24-1 to TRBJ1-1; TRBD1 is a possible D gene (5 bases). CDR3 length: 17 amino acids. Per germline, CDR1 KGHDR and CDR2 SFDVKD. Deletions cut 12 bases from V and 6 bases from J, with 31 bases between.

The chain carries TRBV29-1 and TRBJ1-1; perhaps TRBD1 as D (5 bases). The CDR3 covers 13 residues. In germline, CDR1 is SQVTM, CDR2 ANQGSEA. V was trimmed by 8 bases and J by 0 bases, leaving 13 bases between them. In DNA, the CDR3 is TGCAGCTTGAGGCAGGGCATGAACACTGAAGCTTTCTTT. Amino acids: CSLRQGMNTEAFF.

Ten or more counts support this clonotype. The chain has TRBV10-3 and TRBJ2-7; D may match TRBD1 or TRBD2 (6 bases each). Germline CDR1 ENHRY, CDR2 SYGVKD. The CDR3 totals 12 residues. Between the trimmed V and J ends, which lost 8 bases and 6 bases, there was a span of 14 bases. The CDR3 protein is CAIGEGGREQYF. As DNA, the CDR3 is TGTGCCATCGGCGAGGGGGGTCGCGAGCAGTACTTC.

The chain combines TRBV20-1 with TRBJ2-5, with a weak D call TRBD1 (6 bases). V was pared by 1 base and J by 5 bases, with 17 bases between. Germline-derived CDR1 and CDR2 are DFQATT and SNEGSKA (reference sequence). The CDR3 is 15 residues long. The CDR3 loop reads CSARGRGDVYETQYF. The CDR3 DNA is TGCAGTGCTAGAGGCAGGGGCGACGTATACGAGACCCAGTACTTC.

This clonotype has more than one count but fewer than ten. The chain is built from TRBV30 and TRBJ1-2, with a tentative D call TRBD1 (5 bases). Trimming removed 2 bases at V and 1 base at J, with 11 bases between. The CDR3 consists of 14 residues. CDR1 and CDR2 from the germline V gene are GTSNPN and SVGIG (reference sequence). Written as DNA, the CDR3 is TGTGCCTGGAGTCAAGGGGCCATTAACTATGGCTACACCTTC. Amino acid sequence: CAWSQGAINYGYTF.

This clonotype has at least ten counts. The V call is TRBV7-9, the J call TRBJ2-5; the D gene is possibly TRBD1 (5 bases). The ends were cut back, 5 bases at V and 7 bases at J, with 17 bases in the middle. CDR1 is SEHNR and CDR2 is FQNEAQ in the germline V gene (reference sequence). The CDR3 length is 14 residues. Here the CDR3 DNA reads TGTGCCAGCAGCATAACCGAACAAAGGGGGACCCAGTACTTC. It codes for CASSITEQRGTQYF.

This clonotype was detected many times. The rearrangement uses TRBV9 and TRBJ1-6; D unclear. Deletions cut 0 bases from V and 2 bases from J, with 12 bases between. The CDR3 contains 17 residues. Germline assignment: CDR1 SGDLS and CDR2 YYNGEE. In nucleotides, the CDR3 is TGTGCCAGCAGCGTAGGAGGGAGAGGGACCTATAATTCACCCCTCCACTTT. Protein product: CASSVGGRGTYNSPLHF.

The rearrangement links TRBV12-3 or TRBV12-4 to TRBJ1-5; weak D call: TRBD1 (5 bases). The ends were cut back, 3 bases at V and 0 bases at J, with 9 bases in the middle. There are 15 residues in the CDR3. The CDR3 bases are TGTGCCAGCAGTTTCAGGGCAGATAGCAATCAGCCCCAGCATTTT. Encoded protein: CASSFRADSNQPQHF.

J is TRBJ1-2 and V is TRBV5-1; the match to TRBD1 covers 7 bases. Germline loops: CDR1 SGHRS, CDR2 YFSETQ. The ends lost 6 bases at V and 8 bases at J; junction bases unmatched: 19. This CDR3 spans 16 amino acids. The CDR3 region has the DNA TGCGCCAGCACAATCGGAATACAGACAGGGTCAGGCGGCTACACCTTC. Its translation: CASTIGIQTGSGGYTF.

The chain combines TRBV7-9 with TRBJ2-5; D not certain. The V end was cut by 6 bases, the J end by 9 bases, with 17 bases between. The CDR3 spans 13 residues. The V gene's germline CDR1 is SEHNR and CDR2 FQNEAQ (reference sequence). The CDR3 loop reads CASSSDRDQPQYF. CDR3 coding DNA: TGTGCCAGCAGTTCGGACCGCGATCAGCCCCAGTACTTC.

This clonotype showed up many times. The chain links TRBV29-1 to TRBJ1-2; D unresolved. The CDR3 is 14 amino acids. With 2 bases removed from V and 2 bases from J, the gap between germline ends came to 12 bases. CDR1 is SQVTM and CDR2 is ANQGSEA in the germline V gene. The CDR3 sequence: CSVEYTSENYGYTF. The CDR3 DNA sequence: TGCAGCGTTGAATATACCTCAGAAAACTATGGCTACACCTTC.

This clonotype was detected ten times or more. CDR3 sequence: CASSPAGRGPLHF. CDR3 coding DNA: TGTGCCAGCTCACCAGCAGGGAGAGGGCCCCTCCACTTT. The chain combines TRBV18 with TRBJ1-6, with TRBD1 as a possible D gene (5 bases). The germline CDR1 and CDR2 sequences are KGHSH and LQKENI. The CDR3 is made up of 13 amino acids. V gave up 2 bases and J gave up 13 bases, with 12 bases separating them.

The CDR3, as DNA: TGTGCCAGCTCACCCGGACAGGGTAGGACAGAGCAGTACTTC. As protein: CASSPGQGRTEQYF. The rearrangement joins TRBV18 to TRBJ2-7; 8 bases fit TRBD1. Germline V gene lookup returns CDR1 KGHSH and CDR2 LQKENI. The CDR3 length is 14 residues. After removal of 3 bases from V and 7 bases from J, the junction contained 8 bases not matched to a gene.

There are a few counts of this clonotype. The J gene is TRBJ2-2, the V gene TRBV3-1, with D unresolved. This CDR3 is built from 16 residues. CDR1 is LGHDT and CDR2 is YNNKEL in the germline V gene (reference sequence). The germline V and J ends were trimmed by 2 bases and 2 bases, with 12 bases remaining between them. CDR3: CASSQLSRRNTGELFF. The CDR3, as DNA: TGTGCCAGCAGCCAACTCTCCAGACGAAACACCGGGGAGCTGTTTTTT.

The chain uses TRBV20-1 and TRBJ1-4, with D tentatively TRBD1 (6 bases). The CDR3 is 13 residues long. From germline, CDR1 is DFQATT and CDR2 SNEGSKA (reference sequence). The CDR3: CSVDPGDWEKLFF. CDR3 nucleotide sequence: TGCAGCGTTGACCCAGGGGATTGGGAAAAACTGTTTTTT.

Only a few counts were recorded for this clonotype. The junction does not match germline at one end; this may be a read error. The rearrangement uses TRBV10-3 and TRBJ2-7, with a tentative D call TRBD1 (6 bases). This CDR3 has 14 residues. From germline, CDR1 is ENHRY and CDR2 SYGVKD. The DNA for the CDR3 is TGTGCCAGCAGTTACTTGGGACACTCCTACGAGCAGTACTTC. Protein sequence: CASSYLGHSYEQYF.

As regards this clonotype: One junction end disagrees with the germline gene, perhaps due to a read error. The V and J genes are TRBV5-5 and TRBJ2-7; maybe TRBD2 (5 bases). The last part of the DNA fits TRBJ2-1 better; the J call may be wrong. The CDR3 contains 12 residues. Germline V gene sequence: CDR1 SGHKS, CDR2 YYEKEE (reference sequence). CDR3 loop: CASSLDSNEQFF. The CDR3 region has the DNA TGCGCCAGCAGCTTGGACTCGAATGAGCAGTTCTTC.

A note on this clonotype: Germline and junction disagree at one end, which may indicate a read error. The chain employs TRBV7-9 and TRBJ2-6; 7 bases agree with TRBD2. This CDR3 contains 14 residues. The V gene's germline CDR1 is SEHNR and CDR2 FQNEAQ (reference sequence). This CDR3 is CASSLESGVNVLTF. DNA for the CDR3: TGTGCCAGCAGCTTAGAGAGCGGGGTCAACGTCCTGACTTTC.